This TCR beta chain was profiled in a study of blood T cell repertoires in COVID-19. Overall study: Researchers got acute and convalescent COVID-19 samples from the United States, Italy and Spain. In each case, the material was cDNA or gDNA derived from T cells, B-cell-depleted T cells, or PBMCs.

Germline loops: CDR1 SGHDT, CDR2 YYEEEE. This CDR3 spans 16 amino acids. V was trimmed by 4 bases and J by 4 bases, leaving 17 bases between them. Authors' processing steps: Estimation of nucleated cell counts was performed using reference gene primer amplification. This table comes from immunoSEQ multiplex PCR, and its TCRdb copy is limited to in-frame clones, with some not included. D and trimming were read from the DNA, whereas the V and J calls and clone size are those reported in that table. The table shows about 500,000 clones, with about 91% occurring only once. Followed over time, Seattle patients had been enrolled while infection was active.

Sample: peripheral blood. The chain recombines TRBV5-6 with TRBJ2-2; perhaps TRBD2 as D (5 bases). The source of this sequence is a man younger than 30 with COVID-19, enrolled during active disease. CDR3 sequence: CASSRIPEGRTGELFF. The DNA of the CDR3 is TGTGCCAGCAGCCGAATTCCTGAGGGCCGCACCGGGGAGCTGTTTTTT.